This T cell receptor beta chain came from a study of T cell responses to AZD1222 COVID-19 vaccine. TCRdb keeps only in-frame clones here, not all; method: immunoSEQ multiplex PCR. Here the sample spans about 94,000 clones, 85% being singletons. The CDR3 length is 15 residues. V lost 1 base and J 2 bases, leaving 10 bases between the germline ends. Germline CDR1 and CDR2: SGHDT and YYEEEE. This receptor was obtained from an adult who received the AZD1222 COVID-19 vaccine. The starting material was peripheral blood, obtained 28 days after the second AZD1222 dose. V usage is TRBV5-6 and J usage is TRBJ1-3, with D uncertain. CDR3 sequence: CASSLLEGAGNTIYF. The CDR3, as DNA: TGTGCCAGCAGCTTGTTGGAGGGAGCTGGAAACACCATATATTTT.